Listed here are 22 T cell receptor beta chains from one sample, sequenced in a study of control samples from healthy donors and cancer patients. Profiled with immunoSEQ multiplex PCR; TCRdb holds only in-frame clones, not every one. The table records around 93,000 clones, around 88% of them present only once. The sample taken for sequencing was blood. These TCRs come from a man aged 30-40 years in good health.

This clone appeared a few times. The rearrangement joins TRBV4-1 to TRBJ1-2, with a possible D match to TRBD1 (6 bases). The CDR3 totals 18 residues. Trimming removed 2 bases from V and 8 bases from J, with 27 bases in between. Germline V gives CDR1 MGHRA, CDR2 YSYEKL. The CDR3 sequence: CASSQNGFRDTQLGGYTF. Here the CDR3 DNA reads TGCGCCAGCAGCCAAAATGGTTTCCGGGACACCCAACTGGGGGGCTACACCTTC.

The gene calls are TRBV14 and TRBJ2-5; TRBD1 aligns across 10 bases. The germline CDR1 and CDR2 sequences are SGHDN and FVKESK. The CDR3 totals 15 residues. V dropped 4 bases and J dropped 4; count of bases not matched to a gene: 6. The CDR3 loop is CASSRTGQGLETQYF. CDR3 coding DNA: TGTGCCAGCAGCCGTACGGGACAGGGGTTAGAGACCCAGTACTTC.

The rearrangement links TRBV19 to TRBJ2-7; no clear D. CDR3 length: 13 amino acids. Trimming removed 3 bases from V and 1 base from J, with 7 bases in between. CDR1 is LNHDA, CDR2 SQIVND, per germline (reference sequence). The CDR3 DNA sequence: TGTGCCAGTAGTATTACCAGGTCCTACGAGCAGTACTTC. It codes for CASSITRSYEQYF.

For the CDR3, the DNA is TGTGCCAGCACTCCAAGCACAGGGAGGAGGGCGAACACTGAAGCTTTCTTT. Protein sequence: CASTPSTGRRANTEAFF. V usage is TRBV19 and J usage is TRBJ1-1, with D possibly TRBD1 on 6 matching bases. Per the germline V gene, CDR1 is LNHDA and CDR2 is SQIVND (reference sequence). There are 17 residues in the CDR3. Trimming stripped 9 bases from V and 1 base from J, with 24 bases between.

The chain couples TRBV5-1 to TRBJ2-7; D is uncertain. Trimming shortened V by 3 bases and J by 1 base, and 14 bases separated the two germline ends. This CDR3 has 15 amino acids. CDR1 is SGHRS and CDR2 is YFSETQ in the germline V gene. The CDR3 nucleotides read TGCGCCAGCAGCTCAAGAGCCGGAGTATCCTACGAGCAGTACTTC. Protein sequence: CASSSRAGVSYEQYF.

V and J are TRBV27 and TRBJ1-1; no definite D call. Trimming cost V 6 bases and J 1 base, with 12 bases left between them. This CDR3 region has 14 residues. The germline V gene encodes CDR1 MNHEY and CDR2 SMNVEV (reference sequence). The CDR3 region is CASRPRATNTEAFF. The CDR3, as DNA: TGTGCCAGCAGACCGAGGGCAACGAACACTGAAGCTTTCTTT.

The rearrangement links TRBV27 to TRBJ1-5, with D unclear. The CDR3 has 13 amino acids. Germline V gene sequence: CDR1 MNHEY, CDR2 SMNVEV (reference sequence). Trimming removed 6 bases at V and 0 bases at J, with 6 bases between. CDR3 region: CASSLTSNQPQHF. DNA of the CDR3: TGTGCCAGCAGCCTCACTAGCAATCAGCCCCAGCATTTT.

The chain links TRBV18 to TRBJ2-7, with a weak D call TRBD1 (6 bases). The length of the CDR3 is 16 residues. Germline V gene data show CDR1 as KGHSH and CDR2 as LQKENI. The V gene lost 2 bases and the J gene lost 6 bases, with 20 bases spanning the gap. DNA for the CDR3: TGTGCCAGCTCACCAGGAAGTGTATCAGGGGATCGCGAGCAGTACTTC. Translation gives CASSPGSVSGDREQYF.

This sequence joins TRBV13 and TRBJ2-7; 9 nucleotides align to TRBD2. The CDR3 covers 15 residues. V gave up 5 bases and J gave up 0 bases; unmatched junction bases: 5. Germline V gives CDR1 PRHDT, CDR2 FYEKMQ (reference sequence). CDR3 sequence (DNA): TGTGCCAGCAGCGCTAGCGGGGAGAGCTCCTACGAGCAGTACTTC. It yields the protein CASSASGESSYEQYF.

The chain carries TRBV29-1 and TRBJ2-4, with 13 bases fitting TRBD2. V lost 5 bases, J lost 4 bases, and 8 bases stayed unmatched. This CDR3 contains 16 residues. Germline assignment: CDR1 SQVTM and CDR2 ANQGSEA. CDR3 loop: CSVSGLAGVFKNIQYF. For the CDR3, the DNA is TGCAGCGTTTCAGGACTAGCGGGAGTTTTTAAAAACATTCAGTACTTC.

J is TRBJ2-2 and V is TRBV5-1; TRBD2 agrees at 10 bases. The V segment lost 4 bases and the J segment 6 bases; nucleotides outside the gene matches: 9. CDR1 and CDR2 from the germline V gene are SGHRS and YFSETQ. The CDR3 contains 16 residues. The CDR3 spells CASSQSGRANPGELFF. The CDR3 DNA reads as TGCGCCAGCAGCCAGAGCGGGAGGGCCAATCCCGGGGAGCTGTTTTTT. The full variable domain, rest sourced from reference TRBV5-1 and TRBJ2-2, is KAGVTQTPRYLIKTRGQQVTLSCSPISGHRSVSWYQQTPGQGLQFLFEYFSETQRNKGNFPGRFSGRQFSNSRSEMNVSTLELGDSALYLCASSQSGRANPGELFFGEGSRLTVL.

Note on this clone: Other DNA variants within this sample encode the same CDR3. This sequence joins TRBV5-6 and TRBJ2-5, with 14 bases fitting TRBD2. Germline CDR1 SGHDT, CDR2 YYEEEE. The CDR3 spans 16 residues. The V and J ends lost 4 bases and 2 bases, in that order; junction bases with no gene match: 4. The CDR3 nucleotides read TGTGCCAGCAGCCAGACTAGCGGGAGGGCTCAAGAGACCCAGTACTTC. Its protein is CASSQTSGRAQETQYF.

V and J are TRBV12-3 or TRBV12-4 and TRBJ1-2; 7 bases are a match to TRBD1. The CDR3 sequence is 12 residues long. J was trimmed by 6 bases and V by 7 bases; bases with no gene match: 5. The CDR3 loop is CASKRQGDGYTF. The CDR3 bases are TGTGCCAGCAAGAGACAGGGCGATGGCTACACCTTC.

CDR3 region: CSVEGSGRAGADTQYF. The CDR3 nucleotides are TGCAGCGTTGAGGGTAGCGGGAGGGCCGGGGCAGATACGCAGTATTTT. The V call is TRBV29-1, the J call TRBJ2-3; 11 nucleotides align to TRBD2. The CDR3 consists of 16 residues. The germline gives CDR1 SQVTM, CDR2 ANQGSEA. V was clipped by 3 bases and J by 4 bases; unmatched bases: 9.

This rearrangement joins TRBV11-3 to TRBJ2-3, with 7 bases matching TRBD2. The CDR3 is 15 amino acids. J gave up 5 bases and V 5 bases, and 10 bases lay outside the gene matches. CDR1 and CDR2 (germline): SGHNT, YENEEA. The CDR3 nucleotides are TGTGCCAGCAGCCCCGGAAAGCGGGACCGAGATACGCAGTATTTT. Amino acid sequence: CASSPGKRDRDTQYF.

This clone occurred once. This rearrangement joins TRBV14 to TRBJ2-7; 8 bases fit TRBD2. Trimming cost V 2 bases and J 3 bases; bases outside gene matches: 6. From germline, CDR1 is SGHDN and CDR2 FVKESK. The CDR3 has 15 amino acids. CDR3 in DNA: TGTGCCAGCAGCCAAACTCGCCTAGCGGGCTACGAGCAGTACTTC. Residues: CASSQTRLAGYEQYF.

J is TRBJ1-1 and V is TRBV5-1; possible D gene TRBD1, 5 bases. This CDR3 is 16 amino acids long. V lost 4 bases to trimming and J lost 0 bases, with 16 bases between them. Germline CDR1 reads SGHRS; CDR2 reads YFSETQ. In DNA, the CDR3 is TGCGCCAGCAGCCCCTCGCGGGCGGGGGTGAACACTGAAGCTTTCTTT. Translation: CASSPSRAGVNTEAFF.

The chain uses TRBV7-9 and TRBJ1-2; no firm D call. The V end was cut by 4 bases, the J end by 2 bases, with 17 bases between. This CDR3 is 16 amino acids long. CDR1 is SEHNR and CDR2 is FQNEAQ in the germline V gene (reference sequence). This CDR3 reads CASSSELGRINYGYTF. The CDR3 coding sequence is TGTGCCAGCAGCTCGGAGCTTGGACGGATCAACTATGGCTACACCTTC.

The gene calls are TRBV5-1 and TRBJ2-2; 8 bases fit TRBD1. The CDR3 covers 15 residues. V trimming: 2 bases; J trimming: 0 bases; junction bases outside the gene matches: 0. The germline gives CDR1 SGHRS, CDR2 YFSETQ. CDR3 sequence (DNA): TGCGCCAGCAGCTTACAGGGGGCGAACACCGGGGAGCTGTTTTTT. Amino acids: CASSLQGANTGELFF.

The chain recombines TRBV29-1 with TRBJ2-1, with 7 bases matching TRBD1. The junction had 4 bases not matched to a gene; V was cut back by 3 bases and J by 8 bases. Germline V gives CDR1 SQVTM, CDR2 ANQGSEA. The CDR3 extends over 12 amino acids. The CDR3 DNA is TGCAGCGTTGATGACAGGGCCGATGAGCAGTTCTTC. Its protein is CSVDDRADEQFF.

The rearrangement links TRBV6-1 to TRBJ2-7, with 8 positions matching TRBD1. V trimming: 2 bases; J trimming: 6 bases; junction bases outside the gene matches: 9. CDR3 size: 15 residues. CDR1 and CDR2 (germline): MNHNS, SASEGT. CDR3 protein: CASSESAGGRSEQYF. For the CDR3, the DNA is TGTGCCAGCAGTGAATCGGCAGGGGGCAGGTCCGAGCAGTACTTC.

V gene TRBV13 combines with J gene TRBJ2-1, with D perhaps being TRBD1 or TRBD2 (5 bases each). CDR3 size: 14 residues. V was cut by 3 bases and J by 7 bases, with 13 bases left in between. Germline values: CDR1 PRHDT, CDR2 FYEKMQ (reference sequence). CDR3 nucleotide sequence: TGTGCCAGCAGCTTGGCAGGGAGTATTAATGAGCAGTTCTTC. It encodes CASSLAGSINEQFF.